Following are 18 T cell receptor beta chains from one sample sequenced in a study of shared clonotypes between healthy human individuals. The table came from immunoSEQ multiplex PCR; TCRdb's copy has only in-frame clones and leaves some out. The table has 300,000 to 350,000 clones, less than 75% seen once. The sequenced material came from memory CD4+ T cells sorted from blood. Regarding subset: CD45RA-negative fraction. The receptors derive from a man aged 25-45 years in good health.

The chain carries TRBV28 and TRBJ2-2; TRBD1 matches at 9 bases. Per the germline V gene, CDR1 is MDHEN and CDR2 is SYDVKM. The CDR3 has 13 residues. V dropped 8 bases and J dropped 5; count of bases not matched to a gene: 3. The CDR3 is CASWTGETGELFF. CDR3 nucleotides: TGTGCCAGCTGGACAGGGGAAACCGGGGAGCTGTTTTTT.

In this sample, this clone turned up once. Here the CDR3 DNA reads TGCGCCAGCAGGGCTACTAGCAACTACGAGCAGTACTTC. Amino acids: CASRATSNYEQYF. The chain is built from TRBV5-1 and TRBJ2-7, with D perhaps matching TRBD2 (6 bases). CDR3 size: 13 residues. V was cut by 5 bases and J by 3 bases, with 12 bases left in between. Germline CDR1 reads SGHRS; CDR2 reads YFSETQ. The variable domain in full, completed from reference TRBV5-1 and TRBJ2-7, reads KAGVTQTPRYLIKTRGQQVTLSCSPISGHRSVSWYQQTPGQGLQFLFEYFSETQRNKGNFPGRFSGRQFSNSRSEMNVSTLELGDSALYLCASRATSNYEQYFGPGTRLTVT.

Points on this clone: A much larger clone lies a single base off, so this may be a read error. Other DNA sequences of this sample code for an identical CDR3. The chain couples TRBV30 to TRBJ2-3; D uncertain. Germline lookup yields CDR1 GTSNPN and CDR2 SVGIG (reference sequence). Trimming stripped 0 bases from V and 3 bases from J, with 4 bases between. The CDR3 totals 12 residues. CDR3 nucleotides: TGTGCCTGGAGTGTAACTACAGATACGCAGTATTTT. It translates to CAWSVTTDTQYF. The whole variable domain, filled in from reference TRBV30 and TRBJ2-3, reads SQTIHQWPATLVQPVGSPLSLECTVEGTSNPNLYWYRQAAGRGLQLLFYSVGIGQISSEVPQNLSASRPQDRQFILSSKKLLLSDSGFYLCAWSVTTDTQYFGPGTRLTVL.

This chain links TRBV18 with TRBJ2-1; D unclear. This CDR3 comprises 13 residues. Trimming took off 3 bases at V and 10 bases at J, with 13 bases between the two ends. Germline lookup yields CDR1 KGHSH and CDR2 LQKENI. The CDR3 DNA reads as TGTGCCAGCTCACCCCCCCCACCAAGGGAGCAGTTCTTC. Translating gives CASSPPPPREQFF. The variable domain in full, completed from reference TRBV18 and TRBJ2-1, reads NAGVMQNPRHLVRRRGQEARLRCSPMKGHSHVYWYRQLPEEGLKFMVYLQKENIIDESGMPKERFSAEFPKEGPSILRIQQVVRGDSAAYFCASSPPPPREQFFGPGTRLTVL.

In its sample, this clone was seen many times. This sequence joins TRBV5-1 and TRBJ2-1; no reliable D call. The CDR3 consists of 13 residues. V lost 0 bases and J 5 bases, leaving 6 bases between the germline ends. Germline CDR1 is SGHRS and CDR2 is YFSETQ. In DNA, the CDR3 is TGCGCCAGCAGCTTGGGCTGGAACAATGAGCAGTTCTTC. Translated: CASSLGWNNEQFF.

This clone was seen only once. V usage is TRBV4-1 and J usage is TRBJ1-4; 8 positions match TRBD1. V trimming: 4 bases; J trimming: 3 bases; junction bases outside the gene matches: 4. CDR1 is MGHRA, CDR2 YSYEKL, per germline. The CDR3 sequence is 15 residues long. CDR3 nucleotide sequence: TGCGCCAGCAGCCTAGGACAGGGATCTAATGAAAAACTGTTTTTT. Translated, it gives CASSLGQGSNEKLFF.

The chain has TRBV5-1 and TRBJ2-3; perhaps D is TRBD1 or TRBD2 (6 bases each). The CDR3 spans 16 residues. Germline CDR1 reads SGHRS; CDR2 reads YFSETQ. The V gene lost 4 bases and the J gene lost 3 bases, with 18 bases spanning the gap. CDR3: CASSVTGRGQTDTQYF. In nucleotides, the CDR3 is TGCGCCAGCAGCGTCACGGGCCGGGGGCAAACAGATACGCAGTATTTT.

The genes are TRBV28 and TRBJ2-4, with D tentatively TRBD1 (5 bases). Trimming shortened V by 1 base and J by 6 bases, and 10 bases separated the two germline ends. CDR1 is MDHEN, CDR2 SYDVKM, per germline. This CDR3 has 14 amino acids. CDR3 DNA: TGTGCCAGCAGTTTATCAGGGTCCGGAAACATTCAGTACTTC. Its translation is CASSLSGSGNIQYF. Full variable domain (outside the CDR3, taken from reference TRBV28 and TRBJ2-4): DVKVTQSSRYLVKRTGEKVFLECVQDMDHENMFWYRQDPGLGLRLIYFSYDVKMKEKGDIPEGYSVSREKKERFSLILESASTNQTSMYLCASSLSGSGNIQYFGAGTRLSVL.

The rearrangement links TRBV5-6 to TRBJ2-3, with D possibly TRBD2 on 5 matching bases. This CDR3 region has 16 residues. Looked up from germline, CDR1 is SGHDT and CDR2 is YYEEEE. The ends were cut back, 1 base at V and 5 bases at J, with 17 bases in the middle. The CDR3 bases are TGTGCCAGCAGCTTGTACGAGGGCTCCCGGGTAGATACGCAGTATTTT. Residues: CASSLYEGSRVDTQYF.

This chain uses TRBV10-3 with TRBJ1-1; the D gene is possibly TRBD1 (5 bases). The length of the CDR3 is 13 residues. Trimming took 4 bases from V and 3 from J, leaving 9 bases between them. Germline-derived CDR1 and CDR2 are ENHRY and SYGVKD. The CDR3 nucleotides read TGTGCCATCAGTGGCGGGACTTACACTGAAGCTTTCTTT. Translation gives CAISGGTYTEAFF.

The sample holds a few counts of this clone. The chain employs TRBV6-4 and TRBJ2-6; tentatively, D is TRBD1 (5 bases). V shed 6 bases and J shed 0 bases, with 6 bases lying between them. This CDR3 is built from 14 residues. Germline CDR1 reads MRHNA; CDR2 reads SNTAGT. CDR3 region: CASRDSSGANVLTF. DNA of the CDR3: TGTGCCAGCAGAGACAGCTCTGGGGCCAACGTCCTGACTTTC.

V is TRBV7-9 and J is TRBJ2-3; D might be TRBD2 (6 bases). The V and J ends lost 4 bases and 6 bases respectively, with 14 bases between them. From germline, CDR1 is SEHNR and CDR2 FQNEAQ (reference sequence). The CDR3 consists of 14 residues. CDR3 region: CASSYRGSHDTQYF. The CDR3 nucleotides read TGTGCCAGCAGCTATCGGGGGTCTCACGATACGCAGTATTTT.

The rearrangement links TRBV5-1 to TRBJ1-2; no definite D call. With 4 bases removed from V and 4 bases from J, the gap between germline ends came to 14 bases. CDR3 length equals 14 residues. Germline-derived CDR1 and CDR2 are SGHRS and YFSETQ. This CDR3 is CASSPSADSYGYTF. CDR3 DNA: TGCGCCAGCAGCCCTTCGGCCGATTCCTATGGCTACACCTTC.

J is TRBJ2-7 and V is TRBV2, with 7 positions matching TRBD2. Germline values: CDR1 SNHLY, CDR2 FYNNEI. The CDR3 is 13 amino acids. V lost 4 bases to trimming and J lost 4 bases; unmatched junction nucleotides: 4. The CDR3 DNA follows: TGTGCCAGCAGTGGGGGACTACCTTACGAGCAGTACTTC. This sequence encodes CASSGGLPYEQYF.

The J gene is TRBJ2-1, the V gene TRBV5-1, with TRBD2 matching 10 bases. V trimming: 5 bases; J trimming: 6 bases; junction bases outside the gene matches: 8. The CDR3 totals 15 residues. The germline CDR1 and CDR2 sequences are SGHRS and YFSETQ. The CDR3: CASSSSGREGNEQFF. The CDR3 nucleotides read TGCGCCAGCAGTTCTAGCGGGAGAGAGGGCAATGAGCAGTTCTTC.

The chain couples TRBV5-1 to TRBJ2-7; 11 nucleotides match TRBD2. The CDR3 consists of 14 residues. Germline V gene sequence: CDR1 SGHRS, CDR2 YFSETQ. The V and J ends lost 5 bases and 3 bases, in that order; junction bases with no gene match: 4. Here the CDR3 reads CASRLAGGFYEQYF. As DNA, the CDR3 is TGCGCCAGCAGGCTAGCGGGAGGTTTCTACGAGCAGTACTTC.

This clone has more than one count but fewer than ten. The rearrangement links TRBV5-6 to TRBJ2-7, with 11 bases matching TRBD2. The CDR3 covers 12 residues. Per germline, CDR1 SGHDT and CDR2 YYEEEE. Trimming removed 5 bases from V and 11 bases from J; junction bases left unmatched: 6. The CDR3 loop is CASSRTSGRKYF. The DNA for the CDR3 is TGTGCCAGCAGTCGAACTAGCGGGAGAAAGTACTTC.

The chain couples TRBV6-6 to TRBJ2-7; no definite D call. The CDR3 is 13 residues long. Per germline, CDR1 MNHNY and CDR2 SVGAGI (reference sequence). The V and J ends lost 6 bases and 3 bases respectively, with 12 bases between them. The DNA of the CDR3 is TGTGCCAGCAGCCACAATACTGGCTACGAGCAGTACTTC. Amino acid sequence: CASSHNTGYEQYF.